Shown below are 3 T cell receptor beta chains from a single sample sequenced in a study of cytomegalovirus exposure and HLA in healthy donors. This PCR relied on a set of 60 Vbeta primers and 13 Jbeta primers. Generated by immunoSEQ multiplex PCR, the TCRdb table keeps only in-frame clones and is missing some. This repertoire shows approximately 170,000 clones, just under 80% found once; its top ten account for around 7%. The sample was PBMCs. These receptors were collected from a middle-aged woman in good health and CMV-seropositive.

This chain joins TRBV28 and TRBJ2-3; 8 bases fit TRBD2. With V trimmed by 1 base and J by 4 bases, 4 bases remained unmatched. Looked up from germline, CDR1 is MDHEN and CDR2 is SYDVKM. The CDR3 sequence is 15 residues long. CDR3 residues: CASSLYRGGADTQYF. The CDR3, as DNA: TGTGCCAGCAGTTTATACCGGGGGGGAGCAGATACGCAGTATTTT.

This chain joins TRBV7-8 and TRBJ2-3; 12 positions match TRBD2. Losses at the gene ends were 0 bases for V and 1 base for J; bases not matched to a gene: 5. The CDR3 extends over 18 amino acids. Germline V gene sequence: CDR1 SGHVS, CDR2 FQNEAQ. CDR3 loop: CASSLALAGGLRTDTQYF. The CDR3 coding sequence is TGTGCCAGCAGCTTAGCACTAGCGGGGGGACTCCGCACAGATACGCAGTATTTT.

A few counts support this clone. The gene calls are TRBV4-1 and TRBJ1-2, with TRBD1 as a possible D gene (5 bases). Germline V gene data show CDR1 as MGHRA and CDR2 as YSYEKL. Deletions cut 0 bases from V and 4 bases from J, with 9 bases between. CDR3 length: 14 amino acids. Here the CDR3 reads CASSQDRGGYGYTF. DNA of the CDR3: TGCGCCAGCAGCCAAGATCGCGGGGGCTATGGCTACACCTTC.